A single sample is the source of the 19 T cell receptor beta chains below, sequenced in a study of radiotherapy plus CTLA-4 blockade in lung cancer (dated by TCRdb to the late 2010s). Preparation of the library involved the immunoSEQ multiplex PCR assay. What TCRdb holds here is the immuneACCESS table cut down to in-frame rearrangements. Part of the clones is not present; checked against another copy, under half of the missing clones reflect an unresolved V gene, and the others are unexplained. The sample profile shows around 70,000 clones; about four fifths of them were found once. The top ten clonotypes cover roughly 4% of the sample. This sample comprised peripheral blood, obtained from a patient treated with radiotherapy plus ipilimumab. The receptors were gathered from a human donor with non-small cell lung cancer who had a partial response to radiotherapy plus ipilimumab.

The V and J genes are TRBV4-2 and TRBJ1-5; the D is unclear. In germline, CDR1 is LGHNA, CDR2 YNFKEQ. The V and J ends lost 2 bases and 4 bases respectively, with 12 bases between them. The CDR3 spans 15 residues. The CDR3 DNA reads TGTGCCAGCAGCCAACTAAGCGGAGCTAATCAGCCCCAGCATTTT. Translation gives CASSQLSGANQPQHF.

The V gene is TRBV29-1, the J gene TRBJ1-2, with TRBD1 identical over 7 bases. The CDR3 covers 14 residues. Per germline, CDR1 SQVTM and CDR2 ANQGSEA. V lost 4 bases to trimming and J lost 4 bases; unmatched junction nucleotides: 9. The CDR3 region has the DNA TGCAGCGTTGTTCAGGGCTCAGGGGGCTATGGCTACACCTTC. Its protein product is CSVVQGSGGYGYTF.

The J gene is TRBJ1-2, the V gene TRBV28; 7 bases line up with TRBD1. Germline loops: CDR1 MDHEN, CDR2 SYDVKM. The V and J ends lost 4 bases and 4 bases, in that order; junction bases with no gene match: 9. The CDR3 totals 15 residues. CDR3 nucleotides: TGTGCCAGCAGTTCACAGGGGCCCCTCTTCTATGGCTACACCTTC. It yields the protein CASSSQGPLFYGYTF.

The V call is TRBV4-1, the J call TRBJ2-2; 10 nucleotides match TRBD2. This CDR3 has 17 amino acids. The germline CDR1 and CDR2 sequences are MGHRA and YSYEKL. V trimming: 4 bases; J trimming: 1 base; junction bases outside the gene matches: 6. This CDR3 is CASSPAASGRNTGELFF. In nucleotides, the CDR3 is TGCGCCAGCAGCCCGGCCGCTAGCGGGAGGAACACCGGGGAGCTGTTTTTT.

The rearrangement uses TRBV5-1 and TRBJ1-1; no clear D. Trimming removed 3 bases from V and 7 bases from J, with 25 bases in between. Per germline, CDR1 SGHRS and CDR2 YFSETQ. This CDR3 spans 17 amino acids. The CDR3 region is CASSSGSSNMRSGEAFF. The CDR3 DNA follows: TGCGCCAGCAGCTCGGGTTCTTCGAATATGCGCTCGGGTGAAGCTTTCTTT.

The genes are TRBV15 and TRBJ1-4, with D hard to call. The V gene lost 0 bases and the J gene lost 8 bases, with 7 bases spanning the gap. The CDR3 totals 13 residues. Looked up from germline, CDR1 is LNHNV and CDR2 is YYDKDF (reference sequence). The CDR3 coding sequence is TGTGCCACCAGCAGAGACAGGTACGAAAAACTGTTTTTT. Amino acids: CATSRDRYEKLFF.

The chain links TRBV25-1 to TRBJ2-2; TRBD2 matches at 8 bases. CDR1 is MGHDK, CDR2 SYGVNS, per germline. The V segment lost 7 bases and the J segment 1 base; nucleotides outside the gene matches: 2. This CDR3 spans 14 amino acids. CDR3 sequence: CASISGMNTGELFF. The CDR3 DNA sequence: TGTGCCAGCATTAGCGGGATGAACACCGGGGAGCTGTTTTTT. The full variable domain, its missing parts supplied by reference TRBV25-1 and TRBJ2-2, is EADIYQTPRYLVIGTGKKITLECSQTMGHDKMYWYQQDPGMELHLIHYSYGVNSTEKGDLSSESTVSRIRTEHFPLTLESARPSHTSQYLCASISGMNTGELFFGEGSRLTVL.

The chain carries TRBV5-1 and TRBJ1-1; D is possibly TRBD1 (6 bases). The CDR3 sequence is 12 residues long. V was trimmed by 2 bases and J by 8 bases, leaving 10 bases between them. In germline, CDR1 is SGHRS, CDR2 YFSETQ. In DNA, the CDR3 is TGCGCCAGCAGCTTCGCAGGGGACGAAGCTTTCTTT. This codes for CASSFAGDEAFF.

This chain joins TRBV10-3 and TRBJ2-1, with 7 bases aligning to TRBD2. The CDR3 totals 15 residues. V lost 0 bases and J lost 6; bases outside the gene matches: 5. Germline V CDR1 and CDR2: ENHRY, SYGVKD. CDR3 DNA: TGTGCCATCAGTGAGTCTGCGACTAGCCGCAATGAGCAGTTCTTC. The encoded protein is CAISESATSRNEQFF.

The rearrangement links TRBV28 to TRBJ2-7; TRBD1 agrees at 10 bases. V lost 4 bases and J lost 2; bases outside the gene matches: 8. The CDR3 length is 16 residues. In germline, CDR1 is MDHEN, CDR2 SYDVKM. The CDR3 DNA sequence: TGTGCCAGCAGTTCCCCCGGGACAGGGGTTACCTACGAGCAGTACTTC. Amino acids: CASSSPGTGVTYEQYF.

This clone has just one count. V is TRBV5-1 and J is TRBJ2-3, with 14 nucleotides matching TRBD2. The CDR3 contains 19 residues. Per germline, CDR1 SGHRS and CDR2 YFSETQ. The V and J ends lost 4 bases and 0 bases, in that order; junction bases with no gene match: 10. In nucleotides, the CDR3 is TGCGCCAGCAGCCCCAGACTAGCGGGAGGGCCGGGGAGCACAGATACGCAGTATTTT. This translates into CASSPRLAGGPGSTDTQYF.

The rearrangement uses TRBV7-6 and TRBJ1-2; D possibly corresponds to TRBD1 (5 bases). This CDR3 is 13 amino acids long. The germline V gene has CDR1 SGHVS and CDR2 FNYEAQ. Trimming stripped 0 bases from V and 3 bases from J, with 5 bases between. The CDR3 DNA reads TGTGCCAGCAGCTTAGCAGGGGACTATGGCTACACCTTC. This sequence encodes CASSLAGDYGYTF.

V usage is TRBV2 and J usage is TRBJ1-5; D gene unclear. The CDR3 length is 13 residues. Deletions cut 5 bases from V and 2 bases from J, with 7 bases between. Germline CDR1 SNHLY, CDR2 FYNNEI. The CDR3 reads CASSRGGNQPQHF. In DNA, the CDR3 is TGTGCCAGCAGTCGGGGTGGCAATCAGCCCCAGCATTTT.

CDR3 region: CANASTTGGDYEQYF. CDR3 nucleotides: TGTGCCAACGCCTCGACAACAGGCGGGGACTACGAGCAGTACTTC. This chain uses TRBV27 with TRBJ2-7; tentatively, D is TRBD2 (6 bases). Trimming pared 10 bases from V and 3 bases from J, leaving 22 bases between. The CDR3 runs 15 residues. Germline loops: CDR1 MNHEY, CDR2 SMNVEV (reference sequence).

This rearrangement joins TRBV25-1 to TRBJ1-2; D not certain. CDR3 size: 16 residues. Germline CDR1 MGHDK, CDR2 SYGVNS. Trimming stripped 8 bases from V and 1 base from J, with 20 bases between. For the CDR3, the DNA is TGTGCCAGCTCCCGTAGTTCCCGCAGGCTTAACTATGGCTACACCTTC. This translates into CASSRSSRRLNYGYTF.

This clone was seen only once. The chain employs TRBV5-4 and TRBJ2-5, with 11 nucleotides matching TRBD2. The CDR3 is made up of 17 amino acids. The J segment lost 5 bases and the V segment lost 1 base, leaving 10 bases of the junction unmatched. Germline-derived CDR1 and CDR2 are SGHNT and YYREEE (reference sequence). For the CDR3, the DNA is TGTGCCAGCAGCTTGCTTGGGACTAGCGGTCCCCGGGAGACCCAGTACTTC. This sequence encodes CASSLLGTSGPRETQYF.

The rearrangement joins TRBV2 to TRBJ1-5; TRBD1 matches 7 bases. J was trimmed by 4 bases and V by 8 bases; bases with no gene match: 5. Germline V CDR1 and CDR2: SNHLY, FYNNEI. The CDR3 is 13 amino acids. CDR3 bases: TGTGCCAGCGGGACAGCCAATAATCAGCCCCAGCATTTT. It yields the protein CASGTANNQPQHF.

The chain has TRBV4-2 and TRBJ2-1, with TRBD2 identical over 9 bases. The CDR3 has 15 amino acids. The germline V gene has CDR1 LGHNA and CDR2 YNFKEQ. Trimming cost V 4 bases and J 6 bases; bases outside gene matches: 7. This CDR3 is CASSPPAGGANEQFF. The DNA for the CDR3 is TGTGCCAGCAGCCCCCCAGCGGGAGGTGCCAATGAGCAGTTCTTC.

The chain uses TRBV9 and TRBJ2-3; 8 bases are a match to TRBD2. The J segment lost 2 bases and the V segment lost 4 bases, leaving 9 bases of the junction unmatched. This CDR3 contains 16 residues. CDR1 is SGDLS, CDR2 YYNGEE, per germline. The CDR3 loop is CASSPRTSQSTDTQYF. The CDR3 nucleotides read TGTGCCAGCAGCCCGCGGACTAGCCAATCCACAGATACGCAGTATTTT.